A single sample gave rise to the 2 T cell receptor beta chains below, sequenced in a study of T cell responses to AZD1222 COVID-19 vaccine. Profiled with immunoSEQ multiplex PCR; TCRdb holds only in-frame clones, not every one. This table has approximately 90,000 clones, about 92% appearing once. The starting material was peripheral blood, obtained on day 0 of AZD1222 vaccination. Receptor source: an adult in good health.

The chain uses TRBV30 and TRBJ1-2; 9 nucleotides line up with TRBD1. CDR1 is GTSNPN, CDR2 SVGIG, per germline (reference sequence). The CDR3 covers 12 residues. With V trimmed by 2 bases and J by 7 bases, 2 bases remained unmatched. The CDR3 spells CAWSTTGGGYTF. Written as DNA, the CDR3 is TGTGCCTGGAGTACGACAGGGGGTGGCTACACCTTC.

The gene calls are TRBV2 and TRBJ1-5, with D possibly matching TRBD1 (6 bases). The germline V gene has CDR1 SNHLY and CDR2 FYNNEI. Between the trimmed V and J ends, which lost 7 bases and 5 bases, there was a span of 12 bases. The CDR3 has 13 amino acids. The CDR3 protein is CASTKGGDQPQHF. DNA of the CDR3: TGTGCCAGCACCAAGGGGGGGGATCAGCCCCAGCATTTT.